The next 30 T cell receptor beta chains were all read from a single sample in a study of PD-L1 blockade in urothelial cancer. Clones were sequenced by immunoSEQ multiplex PCR, and TCRdb holds only the in-frame ones, with some missing. The sample has 53,000 or so clones, more than 75% seen once. Time point given: peripheral blood 6 weeks after treatment start. The sequencing used PBMCs, collected around atezolizumab (anti-PD-L1) treatment. The receptor source for this set is a man in his sixties with urothelial cancer.

The V and J genes are TRBV11-2 and TRBJ1-5, with no clear D. The CDR3 is 15 residues long. The germline V and J ends were trimmed by 5 bases and 3 bases, with 14 bases remaining between them. Germline CDR1 is SGHAT and CDR2 is FQNNGV. The CDR3 nucleotides read TGTGCCAGCAGCCCTCGAGGGTGGAACAATCAGCCCCAGCATTTT. Protein: CASSPRGWNNQPQHF.

This clone was counted between two and nine times. V usage is TRBV10-3 and J usage is TRBJ1-1, with TRBD1 matching 8 bases. This CDR3 is built from 15 residues. The V and J ends lost 0 bases and 4 bases, in that order; junction bases with no gene match: 4. Germline values: CDR1 ENHRY, CDR2 SYGVKD. The CDR3 DNA reads as TGTGCCATCAGTGAGTCCGGGACAGGAGGCACTGAAGCTTTCTTT. Encoded protein: CAISESGTGGTEAFF.

The chain recombines TRBV6-1 with TRBJ2-3; 8 bases are a match to TRBD1. Germline V gene sequence: CDR1 MNHNS, CDR2 SASEGT. Germline trimming cut 6 bases from V and 7 bases from J; bases unmatched to any gene: 9. The CDR3 consists of 14 residues. The DNA for the CDR3 is TGTGCCAGCAGCCCGACAGGGGTCGTAAATACGCAGTATTTT. Amino acid sequence: CASSPTGVVNTQYF.

The chain recombines TRBV5-4 with TRBJ2-3; D uncertain. Germline CDR1 SGHNT, CDR2 YYREEE (reference sequence). CDR3 length: 13 residues. V was clipped by 2 bases and J by 4 bases, with 8 bases between them. Here the CDR3 DNA reads TGTGCCAGCAGCTTTGGTGAGGCAGATACGCAGTATTTT. Encoded protein: CASSFGEADTQYF. The whole variable domain, remainder taken from reference TRBV5-4 and TRBJ2-3, is ETGVTQSPTHLIKTRGQQVTLRCSSQSGHNTVSWYQQALGQGPQFIFQYYREEENGRGNFPPRFSGLQFPNYSSELNVNALELDDSALYLCASSFGEADTQYFGPGTRLTVL.

The V call is TRBV7-2, the J call TRBJ1-1; D is perhaps TRBD1 (5 bases). V lost 0 bases to trimming and J lost 4 bases, with 9 bases between them. The CDR3 consists of 14 residues. The germline gives CDR1 SGHTA, CDR2 FQGNSA. The CDR3 region is CASSLAGGGTEAFF. The CDR3 DNA reads TGTGCCAGCAGCTTAGCGGGCGGGGGCACTGAAGCTTTCTTT. Filled out from reference TRBV7-2 and TRBJ1-1, the complete variable domain reads GAGVSQSPSNKVTEKGKDVELRCDPISGHTALYWYRQSLGQGLEFLIYFQGNSAPDKSGLPSDRFSAERTGGSVSTLTIQRTQQEDSAVYLCASSLAGGGTEAFFGQGTRLTVV.

This clone showed up just a few times. The rearrangement links TRBV11-2 to TRBJ1-6; 10 bases line up with TRBD1. The germline V gene has CDR1 SGHAT and CDR2 FQNNGV. The CDR3 extends over 16 amino acids. Trimming took 4 bases from V and 10 from J; bases not matched to a gene: 10. DNA of the CDR3: TGTGCCAGCAGCTCCCCGACAGGGGGCGCGAGGTCACCCCTCCACTTT. It specifies CASSSPTGGARSPLHF.

The chain has TRBV19 and TRBJ2-3; the match to TRBD2 covers 7 bases. The CDR3 totals 15 residues. J lost 1 base, V lost 5 bases, and 6 bases had no gene match. CDR1 and CDR2 (germline): LNHDA, SQIVND (reference sequence). The CDR3 DNA sequence: TGTGCCAGTAGTGTTGGGAGCGGGGGCACAGATACGCAGTATTTT. It translates to CASSVGSGGTDTQYF.

The chain employs TRBV6-1 and TRBJ2-3, with D hard to call. Germline V gives CDR1 MNHNS, CDR2 SASEGT. This CDR3 has 12 amino acids. V dropped 7 bases and J dropped 8 bases, with 13 bases sitting between them. CDR3 loop: CASTGDPLTQYF. In DNA, the CDR3 is TGTGCCAGCACTGGAGACCCTCTTACGCAGTATTTT.

V and J are TRBV7-2 and TRBJ2-1, with 13 positions matching TRBD2. V was pared by 7 bases and J by 6 bases, with 6 bases of the junction left unmatched. The CDR3 covers 15 residues. Germline CDR1 is SGHTA and CDR2 is FQGNSA. The CDR3 loop reads CASMQTSGRPNEQFF. The DNA for the CDR3 is TGTGCCAGCATGCAGACTAGCGGGAGGCCCAATGAGCAGTTCTTC.

The chain employs TRBV6-1 and TRBJ1-4, with a tentative D call TRBD1 (5 bases). CDR1 MNHNS and CDR2 SASEGT come from the germline V gene. The V end was cut by 1 base, the J end by 2 bases, with 14 bases between. The CDR3 covers 17 residues. CDR3 bases: TGTGCCAGCAGTGAAGTAGGCAGGGCTTCGACTAATGAAAAACTGTTTTTT. Translating gives CASSEVGRASTNEKLFF.

The chain links TRBV5-4 to TRBJ1-1; no firm D call. This CDR3 comprises 13 residues. Per germline, CDR1 SGHNT and CDR2 YYREEE (reference sequence). V dropped 4 bases and J dropped 0 bases, with 7 bases sitting between them. Here the CDR3 DNA reads TGTGCCAGCAGCCGCGACATGAACACTGAAGCTTTCTTT. This codes for CASSRDMNTEAFF.

A remark on this clone: One end of the junction is discordant with germline, which a read error may explain. This chain uses TRBV29-1 with TRBJ2-7, with 7 bases matching TRBD1. The CDR3 is made up of 11 amino acids. Germline CDR1 and CDR2: SQVTM and ANQGSEA. The CDR3 bases are TGCAGCCCATGGAGGTCGGACAGGTCAGACTTC. Translating it yields CSPWRSDRSDF.

The genes are TRBV4-3 and TRBJ2-7; 7 positions match TRBD1. Per the germline V gene, CDR1 is LGHNA and CDR2 is YSLEER. The CDR3 is made up of 15 amino acids. J was trimmed by 4 bases and V by 1 base; bases with no gene match: 7. The CDR3 loop is CASSQGVGRGYEQYF. The CDR3 coding sequence is TGCGCCAGCAGCCAAGGGGTGGGCAGGGGGTACGAGCAGTACTTC.

The chain uses TRBV9 and TRBJ2-3; D is possibly TRBD2 (6 bases). There are 16 residues in the CDR3. The germline gives CDR1 SGDLS, CDR2 YYNGEE. V lost 2 bases, J lost 0 bases, and 13 bases lay in between. The CDR3 DNA follows: TGTGCCAGCAGCGTGAGGGACTTTCCTAGCACAGATACGCAGTATTTT. It encodes CASSVRDFPSTDTQYF.

This clone was detected only a few times. The chain recombines TRBV6-6 with TRBJ2-5; 10 bases map to TRBD2. The CDR3 extends over 14 amino acids. CDR1 MNHNY and CDR2 SVGAGI come from the germline V gene (reference sequence). J gave up 4 bases and V 6 bases, and 5 bases lay outside the gene matches. This CDR3 reads CASSPSGGGETQYF. As DNA, the CDR3 is TGTGCCAGCAGCCCTAGCGGGGGAGGAGAGACCCAGTACTTC.

The chain uses TRBV7-9 and TRBJ2-1; D perhaps matches TRBD1 (5 bases). The CDR3 contains 14 residues. Germline V gene lookup returns CDR1 SEHNR and CDR2 FQNEAQ (reference sequence). V was shortened by 2 bases and J by 4 bases, with 9 bases between the two germline ends. The CDR3 coding sequence is TGTGCCAGCAGCTTAAATGCAGGGTACAATGAGCAGTTCTTC. This encodes CASSLNAGYNEQFF.

The V and J genes are TRBV11-3 and TRBJ2-3; D might be TRBD2 (6 bases). V was pared by 1 base and J by 2 bases, with 13 bases between. This CDR3 region has 16 residues. The germline V gene encodes CDR1 SGHNT and CDR2 YENEEA. CDR3 loop: CASSLGSSAYTDTQYF. Written as DNA, the CDR3 is TGTGCCAGCAGCTTAGGGTCTAGCGCGTACACAGATACGCAGTATTTT.

This clone appeared once. The chain carries TRBV29-1 and TRBJ2-2; possibly TRBD1 for D (6 bases). Trimming removed 1 base from V and 5 bases from J, with 14 bases in between. The CDR3 totals 15 residues. Germline V CDR1 and CDR2: SQVTM, ANQGSEA. In DNA, the CDR3 is TGCAGCGTTGAAGCAGGGGTACAGGGAACCGGGGAGCTGTTTTTT. Translating gives CSVEAGVQGTGELFF.

This clone was counted a single time. The V gene is TRBV28, the J gene TRBJ2-3, with 8 bases lining up with TRBD2. The CDR3 covers 17 residues. Germline CDR1 reads MDHEN; CDR2 reads SYDVKM. With V trimmed by 4 bases and J by 2 bases, 11 bases remained unmatched. In DNA, the CDR3 is TGTGCCAGCAGTTCGCTCCCAACACTAGCGGCCACAGATACGCAGTATTTT. Its protein is CASSSLPTLAATDTQYF.

The V gene is TRBV5-1, the J gene TRBJ2-7; possible D gene TRBD1, 5 bases. CDR3 length equals 13 residues. Germline CDR1 reads SGHRS; CDR2 reads YFSETQ. V lost 0 bases and J lost 1, with 5 bases in between. CDR3 region: CASSLGQSYEQYF. The CDR3 DNA follows: TGCGCCAGCAGCTTGGGACAGTCCTACGAGCAGTACTTC.

This clone was seen a single time. The chain is built from TRBV7-9 and TRBJ2-7, with 9 bases fitting TRBD2. The ends lost 4 bases at V and 3 bases at J; junction bases unmatched: 7. Looked up from germline, CDR1 is SEHNR and CDR2 is FQNEAQ (reference sequence). The CDR3 spans 15 residues. The DNA for the CDR3 is TGTGCCAGCAGCTCCCCCGGGACTAGCAGCTACGAGCAGTACTTC. This sequence encodes CASSSPGTSSYEQYF.

V gene TRBV19 combines with J gene TRBJ2-1, with D perhaps matching TRBD1 (5 bases). V was pared by 7 bases and J by 5 bases, with 15 bases between. The CDR3 is 14 amino acids. Germline values: CDR1 LNHDA, CDR2 SQIVND (reference sequence). This CDR3 reads CASNPSRDHNEQFF. CDR3 coding DNA: TGTGCCAGTAACCCGAGCAGGGATCACAATGAGCAGTTCTTC.

This clone has only one observation. The rearrangement joins TRBV18 to TRBJ1-1; D is unresolved. V lost 2 bases to trimming and J lost 1 base, with 11 bases between them. Per the germline V gene, CDR1 is KGHSH and CDR2 is LQKENI. The CDR3 sequence is 15 residues long. The CDR3 here is CASSPSLGGNTEAFF. The CDR3 DNA sequence: TGTGCCAGCTCACCAAGCCTCGGAGGGAACACTGAAGCTTTCTTT.

This chain links TRBV18 with TRBJ1-2; D remains ambiguous. Germline-derived CDR1 and CDR2 are KGHSH and LQKENI. This CDR3 region has 17 residues. The ends were cut back, 5 bases at V and 2 bases at J, with 21 bases in the middle. The CDR3 reads CASSSRMNSPTNYGYTF. The CDR3 bases are TGTGCCAGCTCATCTAGGATGAACTCACCGACGAACTATGGCTACACCTTC.

The rearrangement links TRBV10-2 to TRBJ2-6; D is possibly TRBD1 (5 bases). Trimming shortened V by 2 bases and J by 2 bases, and 7 bases separated the two germline ends. Germline V lookup: CDR1 WSHSY, CDR2 SAAADI. CDR3 length: 15 residues. CDR3 nucleotides: TGCGCCAGCAGTGAGAGCAGGGCTGGGGCCAACGTCCTGACTTTC. It encodes CASSESRAGANVLTF.

The chain links TRBV5-1 to TRBJ2-5, with D tentatively TRBD2 (6 bases). V was shortened by 3 bases and J by 7 bases, with 16 bases between the two germline ends. Germline V lookup: CDR1 SGHRS, CDR2 YFSETQ. The CDR3 loop spans 14 amino acids. The chain's CDR3 is CASSSRGSYPTQYF. The CDR3 DNA reads TGCGCCAGCAGCTCCCGGGGGAGTTATCCGACCCAGTACTTC.

The chain couples TRBV2 to TRBJ2-6; TRBD1 might be the D (6 bases). The germline V gene encodes CDR1 SNHLY and CDR2 FYNNEI. CDR3 length: 15 amino acids. Trimming pared 7 bases from V and 0 bases from J, leaving 10 bases between. CDR3 sequence: CASIGQFSGANVLTF. The CDR3 DNA reads TGTGCCAGCATTGGACAGTTCTCTGGGGCCAACGTCCTGACTTTC.

This chain connects TRBV7-9 to TRBJ1-1; 8 bases agree with TRBD1. The J segment lost 0 bases and the V segment lost 6 bases, leaving 12 bases of the junction unmatched. Germline CDR1 reads SEHNR; CDR2 reads FQNEAQ (reference sequence). The CDR3 loop spans 17 amino acids. The CDR3 spells CASRTTGASGVNTEAFF. CDR3 in DNA: TGTGCCAGCAGGACGACAGGGGCCTCCGGAGTGAACACTGAAGCTTTCTTT.

The chain employs TRBV6-5 and TRBJ1-2; 7 bases are shared with TRBD1. CDR3 length: 11 amino acids. The J segment lost 6 bases and the V segment lost 8 bases, leaving 3 bases of the junction unmatched. CDR1 and CDR2 (germline): MNHEY, SVGAGI. This CDR3 is CASHGTDGYTF. In DNA form, the CDR3 reads TGTGCCAGCCACGGGACAGATGGCTACACCTTC.

V is TRBV10-3 and J is TRBJ2-7, with 7 bases that match TRBD1. In germline, CDR1 is ENHRY, CDR2 SYGVKD. This CDR3 spans 13 amino acids. After removal of 3 bases from V and 5 bases from J, the junction contained 4 bases not matched to a gene. DNA for the CDR3: TGTGCCATCAGTGAAGACAGGGACGACGAGCAGTACTTC. This translates into CAISEDRDDEQYF.